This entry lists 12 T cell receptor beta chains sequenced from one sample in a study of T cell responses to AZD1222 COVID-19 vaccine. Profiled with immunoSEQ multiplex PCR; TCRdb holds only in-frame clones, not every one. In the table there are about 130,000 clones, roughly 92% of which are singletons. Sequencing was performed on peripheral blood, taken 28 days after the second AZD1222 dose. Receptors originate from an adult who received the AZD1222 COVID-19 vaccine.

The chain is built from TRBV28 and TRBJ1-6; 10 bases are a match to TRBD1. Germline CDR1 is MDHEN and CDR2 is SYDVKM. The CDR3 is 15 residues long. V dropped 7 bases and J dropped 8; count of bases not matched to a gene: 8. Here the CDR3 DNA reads TGTGCCAGCACCGGTGGACAGGGGGTTTATTCACCCCTCCACTTT. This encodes CASTGGQGVYSPLHF.

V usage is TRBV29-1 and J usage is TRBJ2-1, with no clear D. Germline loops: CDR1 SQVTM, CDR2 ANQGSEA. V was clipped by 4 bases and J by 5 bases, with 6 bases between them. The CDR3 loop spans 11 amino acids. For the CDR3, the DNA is TGCAGCGTTGGATTCGACAATGAGCAGTTCTTC. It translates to CSVGFDNEQFF.

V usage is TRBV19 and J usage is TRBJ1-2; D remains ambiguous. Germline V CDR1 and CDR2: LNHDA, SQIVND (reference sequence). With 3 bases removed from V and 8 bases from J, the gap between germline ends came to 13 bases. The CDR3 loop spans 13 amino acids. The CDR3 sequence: CASSIRTPTGYTF. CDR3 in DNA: TGTGCCAGTAGTATTAGGACCCCGACGGGCTACACCTTC.

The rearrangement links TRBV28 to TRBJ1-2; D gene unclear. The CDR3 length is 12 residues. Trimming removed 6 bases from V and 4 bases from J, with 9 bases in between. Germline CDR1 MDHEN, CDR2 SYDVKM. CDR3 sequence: CASSPSSYGYTF. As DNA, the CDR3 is TGTGCCAGCAGCCCTAGCTCCTATGGCTACACCTTC.

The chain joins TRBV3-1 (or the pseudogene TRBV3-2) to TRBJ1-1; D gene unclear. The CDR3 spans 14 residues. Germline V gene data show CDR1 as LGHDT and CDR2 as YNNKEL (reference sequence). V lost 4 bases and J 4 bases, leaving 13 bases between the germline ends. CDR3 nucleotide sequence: TGTGCCAGCAGCCCCTTCGACGGGATCACTGAAGCTTTCTTT. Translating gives CASSPFDGITEAFF.

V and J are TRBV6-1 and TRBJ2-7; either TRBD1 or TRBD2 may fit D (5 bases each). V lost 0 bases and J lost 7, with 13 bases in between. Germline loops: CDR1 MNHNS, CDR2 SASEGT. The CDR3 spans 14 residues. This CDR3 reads CASSEARGFKEQYF. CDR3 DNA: TGTGCCAGCAGTGAAGCACGGGGCTTTAAAGAGCAGTACTTC.

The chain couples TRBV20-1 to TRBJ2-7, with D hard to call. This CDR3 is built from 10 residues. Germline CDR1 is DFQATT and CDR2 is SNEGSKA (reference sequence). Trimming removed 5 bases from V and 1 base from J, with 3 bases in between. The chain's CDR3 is CSAQSYEQYF. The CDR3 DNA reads TGCAGTGCTCAGTCCTACGAGCAGTACTTC.

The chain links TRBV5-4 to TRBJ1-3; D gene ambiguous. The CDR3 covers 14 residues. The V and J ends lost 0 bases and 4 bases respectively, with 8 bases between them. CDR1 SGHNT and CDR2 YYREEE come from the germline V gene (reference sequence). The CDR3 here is CASSLGGYGNTIYF. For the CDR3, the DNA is TGTGCCAGCAGCTTGGGTGGGTACGGAAACACCATATATTTT. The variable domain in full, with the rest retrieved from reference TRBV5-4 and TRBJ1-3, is ETGVTQSPTHLIKTRGQQVTLRCSSQSGHNTVSWYQQALGQGPQFIFQYYREEENGRGNFPPRFSGLQFPNYSSELNVNALELDDSALYLCASSLGGYGNTIYFGEGSWLTVV.

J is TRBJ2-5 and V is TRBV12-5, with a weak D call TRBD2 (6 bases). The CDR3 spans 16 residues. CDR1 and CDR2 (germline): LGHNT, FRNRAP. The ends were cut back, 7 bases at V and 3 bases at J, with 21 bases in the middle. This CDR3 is CASAWDWGGYEETQYF. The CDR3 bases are TGTGCTAGTGCCTGGGACTGGGGAGGTTACGAAGAGACCCAGTACTTC.

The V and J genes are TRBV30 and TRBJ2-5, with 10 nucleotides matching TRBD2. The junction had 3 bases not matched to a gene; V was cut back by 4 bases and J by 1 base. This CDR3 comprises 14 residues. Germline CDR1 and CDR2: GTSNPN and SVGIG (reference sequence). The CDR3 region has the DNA TGTGCCTGGAATCTAGCGGGGGTCCAAGAGACCCAGTACTTC. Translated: CAWNLAGVQETQYF.

The CDR3 protein is CASSVGGRNTEAFF. CDR3 nucleotide sequence: TGTGCCAGCAGCGTAGGGGGGCGGAACACTGAAGCTTTCTTT. The genes are TRBV9 and TRBJ1-1; D is perhaps TRBD1 (6 bases). V was shortened by 0 bases and J by 1 base, with 7 bases between the two germline ends. Germline-derived CDR1 and CDR2 are SGDLS and YYNGEE. This CDR3 region has 14 residues.

The CDR3 sequence: CASSIHRGPGTGELFF. The CDR3 coding sequence is TGTGCCAGTAGTATCCACCGGGGGCCCGGAACCGGGGAGCTGTTTTTT. The chain uses TRBV19 and TRBJ2-2; D may correspond to TRBD1 or TRBD2 (6 bases each). Per the germline V gene, CDR1 is LNHDA and CDR2 is SQIVND (reference sequence). Trimming pared 3 bases from V and 5 bases from J, leaving 16 bases between. This CDR3 comprises 16 residues. Full variable domain (remainder filled in from reference TRBV19 and TRBJ2-2): DGGITQSPKYLFRKEGQNVTLSCEQNLNHDAMYWYRQDPGQGLRLIYYSQIVNDFQKGDIAEGYSVSREKKESFPLTVTSAQKNPTAFYLCASSIHRGPGTGELFFGEGSRLTVL.